This record covers a single T cell receptor (beta chain). The record originates from a study of technical replicates of blood from a handful of donors. The V end lost 2 bases, the J end lost 5 bases, and 7 bases lay between the germline ends. The CDR3 loop spans 13 amino acids. Germline CDR1 is MNHEY and CDR2 is SVGAGI. Sequencing used immunoSEQ multiplex PCR; TCRdb keeps in-frame clones, though not all of them. The profile covers more than 65,000 clones, with 85% to 95% appearing a single time and approximately 0.27% taken by the ten largest. Material: T cells isolated from PBMCs. The clonotype originates from a human donor in good health. The chain is built from TRBV6-5 and TRBJ2-1, with D unresolved. CDR3 sequence (DNA): TGTGCCAGCAGTTACGACTTCGACAATGAGCAGTTCTTC. Amino acids: CASSYDFDNEQFF.